This T cell receptor (beta chain) comes out of a study of blood T cell repertoires in COVID-19. At the level of the study: Donors in the United States, Italy and Spain gave samples during acute or convalescent COVID-19. In each case, the material was cDNA or gDNA derived from T cells, B-cell-depleted T cells, or PBMCs.

The germline V and J ends were trimmed by 9 bases and 9 bases, with 19 bases remaining between them. Germline loops: CDR1 KGHDR, CDR2 SFDVKD. The CDR3 length is 13 residues. Authors' processing steps: Amplification from reference gene primers served as the basis for estimated nucleated cell counts. The data were produced by immunoSEQ multiplex PCR, yet TCRdb's version contains in-frame clones alone and is incomplete. That table is the source of V, J and clone size, and D and trimming were worked out from the DNA. The repertoire consists of 200,000 to 250,000 clones, with approximately 83% occurring once and the leading ten covering over 4.5%.

This clonotype originated in a human donor in a cohort sampled during active COVID-19. This chain links TRBV24-1 with TRBJ1-2; a possible D gene is TRBD1 (5 bases). The sample consisted of peripheral blood. The CDR3 protein is CATSGGAFESYTF. For the CDR3, the DNA is TGTGCCACCTCCGGGGGAGCATTCGAGAGCTACACCTTC.